Listed below are T cell receptor beta chains from one sample, sequenced in a study of cytomegalovirus exposure and HLA in healthy donors. TCRdb's table, derived via immunoSEQ multiplex PCR, lists solely in-frame clones and lacks some. The table lists around 58,000 clones, over 55% of them singletons. Sequencing was carried out using PBMCs. All receptors derive from a middle-aged man in good health and CMV-seropositive. The CDR3 runs from the conserved cysteine through the conserved F or W.

J gene	V gene	CDR3 protein
TRBJ2-5	TRBV7-9	CASSFRQGAGQETQYF
TRBJ2-1	TRBV7-2	CASSLELSYNEQFF
TRBJ2-7	TRBV6-6	CASKNRGDSYEQYF
TRBJ2-6	TRBV27	CASSVTRVGANVLTF
TRBJ1-2	TRBV6-5	CASSYSDRDFYGYTF
TRBJ1-5	TRBV19	CASSIMGGNQPQHF
TRBJ1-6	TRBV2	CATGSPLHF
TRBJ2-7	TRBV6-6	CASQTGVSYEQYF
TRBJ2-7	TRBV5-6	CASSSRQGLMKNYEQYF
TRBJ2-2	TRBV6-6	CASRVAGAAGELFF
TRBJ1-2	TRBV6-1	CASSDMGRRHYGYTF
TRBJ1-2	TRBV6-5	CASSDPGESYGYTF
TRBJ2-7	TRBV4-1	CASSQAADYSYEQYF
TRBJ1-2	TRBV5-1	CASSSTGVSGYTF
TRBJ2-7	TRBV10-3	CAISESAGATRDEQYF
TRBJ2-7	TRBV11-2	CASSLGEGREQYF
TRBJ1-1	TRBV5-6	CASSLGEGRGNTEAFF
TRBJ2-3	TRBV4-3	CASSQALAESTDTQYF
TRBJ2-5	TRBV5-8	CASSSRLAVLQETQYF
TRBJ2-5	TRBV7-9	CASSWPSGKETQYF
TRBJ2-2	TRBV10-3	CAIMGTGGGTGELFF
TRBJ1-6	TRBV6-5	CASYRLPNNSPLHF
TRBJ1-5	TRBV6-5	CASRTGDGNQPQHF
TRBJ1-4	TRBV5-1	CASSTGPNEKLFF
TRBJ2-1	TRBV29-1	CSVDRGTYNEQFF
TRBJ1-3	TRBV5-1	CASSPGGIGSGNTIYF
TRBJ1-2	TRBV19	CASSMSWGDGYTF
TRBJ2-1	TRBV11-3	CASSLDLSSYNEQFF
TRBJ2-1	TRBV11-2	CASSLDLEQFF
TRBJ1-1	TRBV6-5	CASSTAGTANTEAFF
TRBJ1-2	TRBV6-6	CASGLYGYTF
TRBJ2-7	TRBV28	CASRSGTGETYEQYF
TRBJ1-1	TRBV5-1	CASSLSTGRNTEAFF
TRBJ1-1	TRBV7-2	CASSLGGGQGLMNTEAFF
TRBJ2-3	TRBV29-1	CSVVGSGGPGDTQYF
TRBJ1-1	TRBV10-2	CASIRSGGYENTEAFF
TRBJ1-6	TRBV13	CASSSPSQGAFNSPLHF
TRBJ2-7	TRBV21-1	CASSRRQGRYEQYF